This T cell receptor (beta chain) originates from a study of beta chain features in type 1 diabetes. About the research overall: What patients shared with healthy donors was a similar profile of age, gender and cell yields. Study-wide points: Overrepresentation of cells with high TCR expression could result from cDNA sequencing.

Comments on this clone: Antigen specificity is unknown.

The CDR3 contains 13 residues. CDR1 SNHLY and CDR2 FYNNEI come from the germline V gene. The V segment lost 4 bases and the J segment 5 bases; nucleotides outside the gene matches: 5. CD45RO/CCR7/CD25/CD127/CD95/CD27 staining was used to isolate CD4+ naive, central memory, regulatory and stem cell-like memory cells by sorting. Every bit of the isolated RNA underwent reverse transcription, so sequencing read expressed TCRB transcripts. Here immunoSEQ multiplex PCR was the method, and the copy in TCRdb shows in-frame clones only, minus some. Here the sample spans over 700,000 clones, 17% being singletons.

Sample: naive CD4+ T cells from blood. The chain uses TRBV2 and TRBJ2-7; 7 bases line up with TRBD2. The sequence was obtained from a woman aged 18 to 35 in good health. The CDR3 here is CASSARRGDEQYF. CDR3 DNA: TGTGCCAGCAGTGCGCGCCGGGGGGACGAGCAGTACTTC.